This T cell receptor beta chain was recorded in a study of blood T cell repertoires in COVID-19. Assay used: immunoSEQ multiplex PCR; TCRdb lists only in-frame clones, some missing. The sample includes 250,000 to 350,000 clones, about nine tenths of them seen just once. The specimen was peripheral blood. The sequence derives from a woman in her forties or fifties who had recovered from COVID-19.

The DNA for the CDR3 is TGTGCCAGCAGCTGGACAAGGGAGACCCAGTACTTC. Translation gives CASSWTRETQYF. The rearrangement links TRBV5-4 to TRBJ2-5, with D tentatively TRBD1 (5 bases). CDR3 length: 12 residues. V was trimmed by 3 bases and J by 5 bases, leaving 8 bases between them. The V gene's germline CDR1 is SGHNT and CDR2 YYREEE (reference sequence).